This T cell receptor beta chain is from a study of CD8+ T cells in alopecia areata. Investigators isolated RNA and reverse transcribed it into cDNA to act as the sequencing template. The method was immunoSEQ multiplex PCR; TCRdb's version includes in-frame clones alone and lacks a portion of them. Of more than 95,000 clones in the sample, around 60% are singletons; the top ten hold about 8.8%. CDR3 size: 14 residues. V gave up 6 bases and J gave up 4 bases, with 12 bases separating them. In germline, CDR1 is SNHLY, CDR2 FYNNEI. Remarks on this clone: Its antigen is not known.

Sorted out of PBMCs were CD4+ T cells and CD8+ T cells. Study-wide points: Affected scalp, especially in alopecia totalis/universalis, had a higher clonality than normal scalp did.

The specimen was CD4+ T cells sorted from blood. The source of this sequence is a human donor in good health. The chain links TRBV2 to TRBJ2-2; tentative D call: TRBD1 (6 bases). The CDR3 reads CASRWAGVTGELFF. The CDR3 DNA reads as TGTGCCAGCAGATGGGCAGGGGTCACCGGGGAGCTGTTTTTT.